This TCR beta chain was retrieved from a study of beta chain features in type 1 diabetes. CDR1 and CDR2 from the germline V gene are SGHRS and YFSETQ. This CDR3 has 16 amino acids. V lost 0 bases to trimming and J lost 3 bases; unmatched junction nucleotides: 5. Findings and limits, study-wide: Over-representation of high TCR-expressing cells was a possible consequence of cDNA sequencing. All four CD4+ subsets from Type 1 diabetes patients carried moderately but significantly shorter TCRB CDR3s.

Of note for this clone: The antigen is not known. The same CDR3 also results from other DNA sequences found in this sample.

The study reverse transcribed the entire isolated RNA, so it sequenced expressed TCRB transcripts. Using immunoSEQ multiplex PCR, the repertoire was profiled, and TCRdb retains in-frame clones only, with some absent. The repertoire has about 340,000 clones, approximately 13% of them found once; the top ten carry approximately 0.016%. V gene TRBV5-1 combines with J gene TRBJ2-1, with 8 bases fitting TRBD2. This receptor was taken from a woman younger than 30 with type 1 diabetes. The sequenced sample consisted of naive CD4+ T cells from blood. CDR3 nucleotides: TGCGCCAGCAGCTTGGCCGTAACTAGCGGCTACAATGAGCAGTTCTTC. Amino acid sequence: CASSLAVTSGYNEQFF.